A selection of T cell receptor beta chains follows, all from one sample in a study of PD-L1 blockade in urothelial cancer. Some clones are missing from TCRdb's copy, which holds only in-frame ones; the method was immunoSEQ multiplex PCR. The sample shows some 100,000 clones, 90% to 95% of them seen only once. This specimen was PBMCs, taken around atezolizumab (anti-PD-L1) treatment. The origin of the receptors is an elderly woman with urothelial cancer. Each CDR3 is given with its conserved first and last residue. The D gene is left open where the match is weak. Rows give clone size only sometimes, using once, few, many, or a class for an expanded clone.

D gene | clone size | J gene | V gene | CDR3 protein | CDR3 DNA
- | - | TRBJ1-2 | TRBV10-3 | CAISAGENYGYTF | TGTGCCATCAGTGCGGGGGAAAACTATGGCTACACCTTC
- | - | TRBJ1-4 | TRBV9 | CASSVGSVWQGSWKLFF | TGTGCCAGCAGCGTAGGGTCGGTGTGGCAGGGATCCTGGAAACTGTTTTTT
- | - | TRBJ1-1 | TRBV5-1 | CASSLDWPGNTEAFF | TGCGCCAGCAGCTTGGACTGGCCAGGGAACACTGAAGCTTTCTTT
TRBD1 | once | TRBJ1-1 | TRBV4-1 | CASSQDMRGRTEAFF | TGCGCCAGCAGCCAAGATATGAGGGGGCGAACTGAAGCTTTCTTT
TRBD2 | - | TRBJ2-1 | TRBV5-1 | CASTIGDYRGNEQFF | TGCGCCAGCACCATTGGGGACTACCGTGGGAATGAGCAGTTCTTC
TRBD1 | - | TRBJ2-7 | TRBV11-2 | CASSLRQGSYEQYF | TGTGCCAGCAGCTTACGACAGGGCTCCTACGAGCAGTACTTC
TRBD2 | - | TRBJ2-3 | TRBV6-1 | CASSISGSSTDTQYF | TGTGCCAGCAGTATTAGCGGGAGTAGCACAGATACGCAGTATTTT
- | - | TRBJ1-5 | TRBV28 | CASKPTGGRQPQHF | TGTGCCAGCAAACCGACCGGAGGGAGACAGCCCCAGCATTTT
- | - | TRBJ1-3 | TRBV11-3 | CASSDDSVPGNTIYF | TGTGCCAGCAGCGACGACAGTGTCCCTGGAAACACCATATATTTT
TRBD1 | - | TRBJ1-5 | TRBV30 | CAWSGTGRYQPQHF | TGTGCCTGGAGTGGGACAGGGAGGTATCAGCCCCAGCATTTT
TRBD2 | once | TRBJ2-6 | TRBV27 | CASTPSGFPSGANVLTF | TGTGCCAGCACCCCTAGCGGGTTCCCCTCTGGGGCCAACGTCCTGACTTTC
- | - | TRBJ1-4 | TRBV18 | CASSRDTATNEKLFF | TGTGCCAGCTCACGAGACACTGCAACTAATGAAAAACTGTTTTTT
TRBD2 | few | TRBJ2-7 | TRBV7-3 | CASALGGTSGYEQYF | TGTGCCAGCGCTTTGGGGGGGACTAGCGGGTACGAGCAGTACTTC
- | few | TRBJ1-1 | TRBV7-9 | CASSLVTGWSTEAFF | TGTGCCAGCAGCTTAGTTACAGGGTGGAGTACTGAAGCTTTCTTT
- | - | TRBJ2-3 | TRBV2 | CASSQPGLSTDTQYF | TGTGCCAGCAGTCAGCCAGGACTATCCACAGATACGCAGTATTTT
TRBD1 | - | TRBJ2-2 | TRBV14 | CASSPQQGATGELFF | TGTGCCAGCAGCCCGCAGCAGGGGGCTACCGGGGAGCTGTTTTTT